Listed below are T cell receptor beta chains from one sample, sequenced in a study of blood T cell repertoires in COVID-19. Data came from immunoSEQ multiplex PCR; TCRdb stores just in-frame clones and leaves some out. The sample contains about 380,000 clones, roughly 84% of which appear only once. Material: PBMCs or T cells enriched from blood (not recorded which). The receptors derive from a young woman who had recovered from COVID-19. Each CDR3 is given with its conserved first and last residue. The order of the fields is V gene, clone size, CDR3 length, J gene, D gene, CDR3 DNA, CDR3 protein. The D gene is left open where the match is weak. Not every row has a clone size; where given, it reads once, few, many or a size class.

v_call: TRBV6-5; clone_size: NA; cdr3_length: 14; j_call: TRBJ1-1; d_call: NA; cdr3_nt: TGTGCCAGCTCCCCGGCGGGGGGGAACACTGAAGCTTTCTTT; cdr3_aa: CASSPAGGNTEAFF
v_call: TRBV6-5; clone_size: NA; cdr3_length: 15; j_call: TRBJ2-7; d_call: TRBD2; cdr3_nt: TGTGCCAGCAGTTCGACTAGCGGGGGGTCCTACGAGCAGTACTTC; cdr3_aa: CASSSTSGGSYEQYF
v_call: TRBV27; clone_size: NA; cdr3_length: 15; j_call: TRBJ2-3; d_call: TRBD2; cdr3_nt: TGTGCCAGCAGGCGGGACTACGGATTCACAGATACGCAGTATTTT; cdr3_aa: CASRRDYGFTDTQYF
v_call: TRBV27; clone_size: NA; cdr3_length: 15; j_call: TRBJ1-6; d_call: NA; cdr3_nt: TGTGCCAGCAGTGGGTGGGCTCTGGATAATTCACCCCTCCACTTT; cdr3_aa: CASSGWALDNSPLHF
v_call: TRBV4-2; clone_size: NA; cdr3_length: 15; j_call: TRBJ1-2; d_call: NA; cdr3_nt: TGTGCCAGCAGCCAAGAGATGGCAGGGCCCTATGGCTACACCTTC; cdr3_aa: CASSQEMAGPYGYTF
v_call: TRBV7-9; clone_size: NA; cdr3_length: 17; j_call: TRBJ2-7; d_call: TRBD2; cdr3_nt: TGTGCCAGCAGCTTAGGGGCGCGGGGGGGCGGGACCTACGAGCAGTACTTC; cdr3_aa: CASSLGARGGGTYEQYF
v_call: TRBV28; clone_size: NA; cdr3_length: 12; j_call: TRBJ2-7; d_call: NA; cdr3_nt: TGTGCCAGCGACAAGGAGGGACTCGAGCAGTACTTC; cdr3_aa: CASDKEGLEQYF
v_call: TRBV5-1; clone_size: NA; cdr3_length: 15; j_call: TRBJ2-3; d_call: TRBD1; cdr3_nt: TGCGCCAGCAGCTCAGGGACAGGGAGCACAGATACGCAGTATTTT; cdr3_aa: CASSSGTGSTDTQYF
v_call: TRBV11-2; clone_size: NA; cdr3_length: 16; j_call: TRBJ2-5; d_call: TRBD2; cdr3_nt: TGTGCCAGCAGCTCACTAAGCGGGAGGGGTAGGGAGACCCAGTACTTC; cdr3_aa: CASSSLSGRGRETQYF
v_call: TRBV5-1; clone_size: NA; cdr3_length: 13; j_call: TRBJ2-1; d_call: NA; cdr3_nt: TGCGCCAGCAGCCCCGGAGGGTCGGGTGAGCAGTTCTTC; cdr3_aa: CASSPGGSGEQFF
v_call: TRBV7-3; clone_size: NA; cdr3_length: 15; j_call: TRBJ2-1; d_call: TRBD2; cdr3_nt: TGTGCCAGCAGCCCTCTGGTGCGGGGGACCGGTGAGCAGTTCTTC; cdr3_aa: CASSPLVRGTGEQFF
v_call: TRBV7-2; clone_size: NA; cdr3_length: 13; j_call: TRBJ1-1; d_call: NA; cdr3_nt: TGTGCCAGCAGCTCGTATTCGAGCACTGAAGCTTTCTTT; cdr3_aa: CASSSYSSTEAFF
v_call: TRBV7-9; clone_size: NA; cdr3_length: 16; j_call: TRBJ1-2; d_call: NA; cdr3_nt: TGTGCCAGCAGCTATCCTAACGGACAACTAAGGGATGGCTACACCTTC; cdr3_aa: CASSYPNGQLRDGYTF
v_call: TRBV29-1; clone_size: NA; cdr3_length: 14; j_call: TRBJ2-3; d_call: TRBD2; cdr3_nt: TGCAGCGTTGAACCTAGCGGGAGTGGGGATACGCAGTATTTT; cdr3_aa: CSVEPSGSGDTQYF
v_call: TRBV28; clone_size: NA; cdr3_length: 16; j_call: TRBJ2-1; d_call: NA; cdr3_nt: TGTGCCACCTCGATGGATCCACGGGAGTCCAGAAATGAGCAGTTCTTC; cdr3_aa: CATSMDPRESRNEQFF
v_call: TRBV5-6; clone_size: NA; cdr3_length: 15; j_call: TRBJ2-1; d_call: TRBD2; cdr3_nt: TGTGCCAGCAGCGAGGGACTAGCGTCCTACAATGAGCAGTTCTTC; cdr3_aa: CASSEGLASYNEQFF
v_call: TRBV3-1/TRBV3-2; clone_size: NA; cdr3_length: 18; j_call: TRBJ2-3; d_call: TRBD2; cdr3_nt: TGTGCCAGCAGCCCGAGTCCTAGCGGGGGAGGTAGCACAGATACGCAGTATTTT; cdr3_aa: CASSPSPSGGGSTDTQYF
v_call: TRBV15; clone_size: NA; cdr3_length: 20; j_call: TRBJ1-6; d_call: NA; cdr3_nt: TGTGCCACCAGCAGCGGGAGGCAGACCCTTTCCCCACTAGATAATTCACCCCTCCACTTT; cdr3_aa: CATSSGRQTLSPLDNSPLHF
v_call: TRBV9; clone_size: NA; cdr3_length: 15; j_call: TRBJ1-5; d_call: TRBD1; cdr3_nt: TGTGCCAGCAGCGTGTCCGGGACAGTCAATCAGCCCCAGCATTTT; cdr3_aa: CASSVSGTVNQPQHF
v_call: TRBV6-5; clone_size: NA; cdr3_length: 15; j_call: TRBJ2-7; d_call: TRBD2; cdr3_nt: TGTGCCAGCAGTTTGGGACTAGCGGGAGCGGTTGAGCAGTACTTC; cdr3_aa: CASSLGLAGAVEQYF
v_call: TRBV3-1/TRBV3-2; clone_size: once; cdr3_length: 15; j_call: TRBJ2-2; d_call: TRBD1; cdr3_nt: TGTGCCAGCAGCCACCGGACAGGGAACACCGGGGAGCTGTTTTTT; cdr3_aa: CASSHRTGNTGELFF
v_call: TRBV5-5; clone_size: NA; cdr3_length: 15; j_call: TRBJ2-4; d_call: NA; cdr3_nt: TGTGCCAGCAGCTTGGTGGCAGGGATCGAAAACATTCAGTACTTC; cdr3_aa: CASSLVAGIENIQYF
v_call: TRBV3-1/TRBV3-2; clone_size: NA; cdr3_length: 15; j_call: TRBJ2-7; d_call: TRBD1; cdr3_nt: TGTGCCAGCAGCGTGGCGGGACAGGGAGTCTACGAGCAGTACTTC; cdr3_aa: CASSVAGQGVYEQYF
v_call: TRBV30; clone_size: NA; cdr3_length: 13; j_call: TRBJ1-2; d_call: TRBD1; cdr3_nt: TGTGCCTGGAGTGTCAAGGGGGCTGGTGGCTACACCTTC; cdr3_aa: CAWSVKGAGGYTF
v_call: TRBV5-4; clone_size: NA; cdr3_length: 15; j_call: TRBJ2-3; d_call: TRBD2; cdr3_nt: TGTGCCAGCAGCTTGCCAGCGGGAGAATCAGATACGCAGTATTTT; cdr3_aa: CASSLPAGESDTQYF
v_call: TRBV10-3; clone_size: NA; cdr3_length: 13; j_call: TRBJ1-1; d_call: NA; cdr3_nt: TGTGCCATCAGCCCTTCAGGGGTCACTGAAGCTTTCTTT; cdr3_aa: CAISPSGVTEAFF
v_call: TRBV4-2; clone_size: NA; cdr3_length: 14; j_call: TRBJ2-7; d_call: NA; cdr3_nt: TGTGCCAGCAGCCAAGAGACTCCTTCCTACGAGCAGTACTTC; cdr3_aa: CASSQETPSYEQYF
v_call: TRBV28; clone_size: NA; cdr3_length: 15; j_call: TRBJ2-1; d_call: TRBD2; cdr3_nt: TGTGCCAGCAGTCTTAGCGGGAGTGACGACAATGAGCAGTTCTTC; cdr3_aa: CASSLSGSDDNEQFF
v_call: TRBV3-1/TRBV3-2; clone_size: NA; cdr3_length: 15; j_call: TRBJ1-3; d_call: TRBD1; cdr3_nt: TGTGCCAGCAGTCGGGACAGGGATCATGGAAACACCATATATTTT; cdr3_aa: CASSRDRDHGNTIYF
v_call: TRBV2; clone_size: NA; cdr3_length: 14; j_call: TRBJ1-1; d_call: NA; cdr3_nt: TGTGCCAGCGTAGACAGCTTAGGGAACACTGAAGCTTTCTTT; cdr3_aa: CASVDSLGNTEAFF
v_call: TRBV6-2/TRBV6-3; clone_size: NA; cdr3_length: 13; j_call: TRBJ2-6; d_call: NA; cdr3_nt: TGTGCCAGCAGCTCGGACACCCTCAACGTCCTGACTTTC; cdr3_aa: CASSSDTLNVLTF
v_call: TRBV5-4; clone_size: NA; cdr3_length: 13; j_call: TRBJ2-3; d_call: NA; cdr3_nt: TGTGCCAGCAGTTCGGGGTCCACAGATACGCAGTATTTT; cdr3_aa: CASSSGSTDTQYF
v_call: TRBV7-7; clone_size: NA; cdr3_length: 15; j_call: TRBJ2-5; d_call: TRBD1; cdr3_nt: TGTGCTAGCAGCTTTAGACAGGGGGCGCGGGAGACCCAGTACTTC; cdr3_aa: CASSFRQGARETQYF
v_call: TRBV9; clone_size: few; cdr3_length: 13; j_call: TRBJ2-3; d_call: NA; cdr3_nt: TGTGCCAGCAGCGTAGGAGGGTTGGATACGCAGTATTTT; cdr3_aa: CASSVGGLDTQYF
v_call: TRBV7-9; clone_size: once; cdr3_length: 15; j_call: TRBJ2-7; d_call: NA; cdr3_nt: TGTGCCAGCAGCCAACCGACTAGGGGATCCTACGAGCAGTACTTC; cdr3_aa: CASSQPTRGSYEQYF
v_call: TRBV5-1; clone_size: NA; cdr3_length: 14; j_call: TRBJ2-7; d_call: NA; cdr3_nt: TGCGCCAGCAGCTTGGGCCCGGGGACTTCCGAGCAGTACTTC; cdr3_aa: CASSLGPGTSEQYF
v_call: TRBV7-9; clone_size: NA; cdr3_length: 15; j_call: TRBJ2-1; d_call: NA; cdr3_nt: TGTGCCAGCAGCTTGGATTCAGAAGCGTACAATGAGCAGTTCTTC; cdr3_aa: CASSLDSEAYNEQFF
v_call: TRBV28; clone_size: NA; cdr3_length: 16; j_call: TRBJ2-7; d_call: NA; cdr3_nt: TGTGCCAGCAGTGGCGCGGCTAGGGAGAGCTCCTACGAGCAGTACTTC; cdr3_aa: CASSGAARESSYEQYF
v_call: TRBV6-2/TRBV6-3; clone_size: NA; cdr3_length: 14; j_call: TRBJ2-5; d_call: NA; cdr3_nt: TGTGCCAGCAGTCGAGTGACGGCGGCCGAGACCCAGTACTTC; cdr3_aa: CASSRVTAAETQYF
v_call: TRBV19; clone_size: NA; cdr3_length: 14; j_call: TRBJ1-2; d_call: NA; cdr3_nt: TGTGCCAGTAGTATTGGACAGCTAAACTATGGCTACACCTTC; cdr3_aa: CASSIGQLNYGYTF
v_call: TRBV6-2/TRBV6-3; clone_size: NA; cdr3_length: 16; j_call: TRBJ2-6; d_call: NA; cdr3_nt: TGTGCCAGCAGCCCTAGACAGACCTCTGGGGCCAACGTCCTGACTTTC; cdr3_aa: CASSPRQTSGANVLTF
v_call: TRBV6-1; clone_size: NA; cdr3_length: 12; j_call: TRBJ2-1; d_call: NA; cdr3_nt: TGTGCCAGCAGTGAAACTAGCTGGGGGCAGTTCTTC; cdr3_aa: CASSETSWGQFF
v_call: TRBV24-1; clone_size: once; cdr3_length: 17; j_call: TRBJ2-1; d_call: TRBD2; cdr3_nt: TGTGCCACCAGTGATCGACCCACTAGCGGGAGATCGGTTGAGCAGTTCTTC; cdr3_aa: CATSDRPTSGRSVEQFF
v_call: TRBV11-3; clone_size: NA; cdr3_length: 14; j_call: TRBJ1-3; d_call: NA; cdr3_nt: TGTGCCAGCAGCCGCACAGGCTTTGGAAACACCATATATTTT; cdr3_aa: CASSRTGFGNTIYF
v_call: TRBV4-1; clone_size: NA; cdr3_length: 14; j_call: TRBJ2-1; d_call: NA; cdr3_nt: TGCGCCAGCAGTGCCGGGACTGCAGGCGATGAGCAGTTCTTC; cdr3_aa: CASSAGTAGDEQFF
v_call: TRBV18; clone_size: NA; cdr3_length: 16; j_call: TRBJ1-1; d_call: TRBD1; cdr3_nt: TGTGCCAGCTCCCCTTACGGACAGGCGATGAACACTGAAGCTTTCTTT; cdr3_aa: CASSPYGQAMNTEAFF
v_call: TRBV6-2/TRBV6-3; clone_size: NA; cdr3_length: 14; j_call: TRBJ2-5; d_call: NA; cdr3_nt: TGTGCCAGCAGTTACTCGGGGGGGCTAGAGACCCAGTACTTC; cdr3_aa: CASSYSGGLETQYF
v_call: TRBV2; clone_size: NA; cdr3_length: 14; j_call: TRBJ2-7; d_call: NA; cdr3_nt: TGTGCCAGCAGTCCTAGGACAGTGACCTACGAGCAGTACTTC; cdr3_aa: CASSPRTVTYEQYF
v_call: TRBV4-1; clone_size: once; cdr3_length: 13; j_call: TRBJ2-1; d_call: NA; cdr3_nt: TGCGCCAGCAGCCAAAGTATAGGGGATGAGCAGTTCTTC; cdr3_aa: CASSQSIGDEQFF
v_call: TRBV7-9; clone_size: few; cdr3_length: 14; j_call: TRBJ1-5; d_call: NA; cdr3_nt: TGTGCCAGCAGCTTCCCAGGGGAGGGACAGCCCCAGCATTTT; cdr3_aa: CASSFPGEGQPQHF
v_call: TRBV29-1; clone_size: NA; cdr3_length: 15; j_call: TRBJ2-1; d_call: TRBD2; cdr3_nt: TGCAGCGTGAAAATAGCGGGGACAAATTACAATGAGCAGTTCTTC; cdr3_aa: CSVKIAGTNYNEQFF
v_call: TRBV27; clone_size: NA; cdr3_length: 13; j_call: TRBJ1-2; d_call: NA; cdr3_nt: TGTGCCAGCAGTTTAACAGCTAACTATGGCTACACCTTC; cdr3_aa: CASSLTANYGYTF